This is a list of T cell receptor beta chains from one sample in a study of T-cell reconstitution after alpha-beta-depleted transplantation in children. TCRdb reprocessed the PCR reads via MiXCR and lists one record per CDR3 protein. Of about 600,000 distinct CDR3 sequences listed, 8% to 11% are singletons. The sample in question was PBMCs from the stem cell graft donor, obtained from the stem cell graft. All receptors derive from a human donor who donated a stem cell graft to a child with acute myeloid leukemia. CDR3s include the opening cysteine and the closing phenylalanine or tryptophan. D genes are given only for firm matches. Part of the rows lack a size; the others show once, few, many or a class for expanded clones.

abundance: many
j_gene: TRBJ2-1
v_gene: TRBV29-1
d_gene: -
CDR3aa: CSGGGGSQYNEQFF
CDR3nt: TGCAGCGGTGGAGGAGGTTCCCAATACAATGAGCAGTTCTTC

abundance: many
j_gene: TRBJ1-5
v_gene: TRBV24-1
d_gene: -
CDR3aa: CATSDPGSLSQHF
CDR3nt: TGTGCCACCAGTGACCCCGGATCCCTTTCCCAGCATTTT

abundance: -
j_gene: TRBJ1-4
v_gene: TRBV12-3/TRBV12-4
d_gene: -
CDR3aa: CASTVFGATNEKLFF
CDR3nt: TGTGCCAGCACCGTATTTGGAGCAACTAATGAAAAACTGTTTTTT

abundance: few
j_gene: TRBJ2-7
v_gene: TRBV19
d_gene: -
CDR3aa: CASSTPSGRNEQYF
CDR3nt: TGTGCCAGTAGTACCCCGTCGGGCAGAAACGAGCAGTACTTC

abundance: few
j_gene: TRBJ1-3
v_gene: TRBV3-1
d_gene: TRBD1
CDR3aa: CASSRTGSMSGNTIYF
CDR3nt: TGTGCCAGCAGCAGGACAGGGTCAATGAGCGGAAACACCATATATTTT

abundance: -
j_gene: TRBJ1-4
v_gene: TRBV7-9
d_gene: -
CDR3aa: CASSPIPATNEKLFF
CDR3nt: TGTGCCAGCAGCCCTATCCCCGCAACTAATGAAAAACTGTTTTTT

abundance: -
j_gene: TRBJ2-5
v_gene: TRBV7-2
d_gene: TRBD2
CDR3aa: CASSTQLAGARETQYF
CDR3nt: TGTGCCAGCAGCACCCAACTAGCGGGAGCCAGGGAGACCCAGTACTTC

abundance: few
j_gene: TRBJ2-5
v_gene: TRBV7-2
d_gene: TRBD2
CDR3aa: CASSFPSGAPQETQYF
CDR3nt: TGTGCCAGCAGCTTCCCTAGCGGGGCGCCACAAGAGACCCAGTACTTC

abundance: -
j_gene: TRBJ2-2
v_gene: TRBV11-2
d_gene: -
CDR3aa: CASSRSLYGELFF
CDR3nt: TGTGCCAGCAGTCGAAGCCTTTACGGGGAGCTGTTTTTT

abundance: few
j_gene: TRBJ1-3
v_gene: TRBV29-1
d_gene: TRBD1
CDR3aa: CSVEDYGQGDTIYF
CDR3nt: TGCAGCGTTGAAGACTACGGACAGGGGGACACCATATATTTT

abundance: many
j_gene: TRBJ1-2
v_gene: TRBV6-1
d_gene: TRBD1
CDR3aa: CATSTLQGAEGYTF
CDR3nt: TGTGCCACCTCAACCCTACAGGGGGCGGAGGGCTACACCTTC

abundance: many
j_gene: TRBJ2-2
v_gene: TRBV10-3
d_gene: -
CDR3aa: CAIKPGVSSTGELFF
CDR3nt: TGTGCCATCAAACCAGGGGTTTCGAGCACCGGGGAGCTGTTTTTT

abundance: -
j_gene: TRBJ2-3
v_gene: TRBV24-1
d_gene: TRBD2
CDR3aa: CATSWTSGASTDTQYF
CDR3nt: TGTGCCACCAGCTGGACTAGCGGGGCAAGCACAGATACGCAGTATTTT

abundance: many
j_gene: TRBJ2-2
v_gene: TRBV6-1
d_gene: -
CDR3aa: CASRAIQGAGELFF
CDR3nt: TGTGCCAGCAGAGCCATACAGGGTGCCGGGGAGCTGTTTTTT

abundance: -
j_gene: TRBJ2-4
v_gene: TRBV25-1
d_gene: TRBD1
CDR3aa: CASSEYGPPDRALAKNIQYF
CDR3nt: TGTGCCAGCAGTGAATATGGCCCCCCGGACAGGGCACTAGCCAAAAACATTCAGTACTTC

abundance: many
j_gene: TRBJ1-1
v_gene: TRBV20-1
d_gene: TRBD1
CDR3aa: CSPTGGLGNTEAFF
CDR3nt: TGCAGTCCAACAGGGGGCTTGGGGAACACTGAAGCTTTCTTT

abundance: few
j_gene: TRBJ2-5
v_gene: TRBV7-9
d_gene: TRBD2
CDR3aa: CASSLSRGRYETQYF
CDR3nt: TGTGCCAGCAGCTTGTCTCGCGGGAGATACGAGACCCAGTACTTC

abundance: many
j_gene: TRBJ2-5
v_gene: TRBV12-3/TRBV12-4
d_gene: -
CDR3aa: CASSFQDVSGETQYF
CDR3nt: TGTGCCAGCAGTTTCCAAGATGTAAGCGGGGAGACCCAGTACTTC

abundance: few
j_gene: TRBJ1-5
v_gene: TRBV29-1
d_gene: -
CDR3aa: CSVVTDSNQPQHF
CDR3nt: TGCAGCGTTGTGACGGATAGCAATCAGCCCCAGCATTTT

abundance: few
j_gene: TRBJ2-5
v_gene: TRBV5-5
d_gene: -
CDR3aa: CASSLAAGLGTQYF
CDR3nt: TGTGCCAGCAGCTTGGCTGCGGGCTTGGGGACCCAGTACTTC

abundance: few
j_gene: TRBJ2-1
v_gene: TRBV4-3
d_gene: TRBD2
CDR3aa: CASSQEIALAGGYNEQFF
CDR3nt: TGCGCCAGCAGCCAAGAAATAGCCCTGGCGGGAGGCTACAATGAGCAGTTCTTC

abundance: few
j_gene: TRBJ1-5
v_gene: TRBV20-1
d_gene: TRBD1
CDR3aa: CSAGGQVINQPQHF
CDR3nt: TGCAGTGCTGGGGGACAGGTAATCAATCAGCCCCAGCATTTT

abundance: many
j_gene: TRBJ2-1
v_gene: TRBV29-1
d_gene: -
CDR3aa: CSVGMGGGSYNEQFF
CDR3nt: TGCAGCGTTGGTATGGGGGGTGGCTCCTACAATGAGCAGTTCTTC

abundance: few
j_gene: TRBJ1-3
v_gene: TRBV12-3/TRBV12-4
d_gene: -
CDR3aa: CASSSGGNTIYF
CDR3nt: TGTGCCAGCAGTTCAGGGGGAAACACCATATATTTT

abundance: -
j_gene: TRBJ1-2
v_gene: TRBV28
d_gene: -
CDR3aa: CASTRDGNYGYTF
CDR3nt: TGTGCCAGCACCCGGGACGGCAACTATGGCTACACCTTC

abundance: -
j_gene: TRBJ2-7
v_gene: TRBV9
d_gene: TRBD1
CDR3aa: CASSGGTGPGYEQYF
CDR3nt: TGTGCCAGCAGCGGGGGGACAGGCCCAGGGTACGAGCAGTACTTC

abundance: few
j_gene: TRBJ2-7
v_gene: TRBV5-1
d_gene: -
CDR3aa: CASSLMAGENYEQYF
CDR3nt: TGCGCCAGCAGCTTGATGGCAGGGGAGAACTACGAGCAGTACTTC

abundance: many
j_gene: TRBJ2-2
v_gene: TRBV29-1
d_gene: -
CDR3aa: CSGGIGGLNTGELFF
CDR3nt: TGCAGCGGGGGAATTGGGGGTCTGAACACCGGGGAGCTGTTTTTT

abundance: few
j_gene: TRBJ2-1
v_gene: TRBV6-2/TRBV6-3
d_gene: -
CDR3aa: CASSYLGASGNEQFF
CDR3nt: TGTGCCAGCAGTTACCTAGGCGCCAGCGGCAATGAGCAGTTCTTC

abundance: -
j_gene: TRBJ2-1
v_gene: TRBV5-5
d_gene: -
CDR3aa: CASSSDGSYNEQFF
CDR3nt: TGTGCCAGCAGCTCGGACGGGAGTTACAATGAGCAGTTCTTC

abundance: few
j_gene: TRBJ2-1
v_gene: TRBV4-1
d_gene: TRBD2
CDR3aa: CASSQVAGNTYNEQFF
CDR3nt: TGCGCCAGCAGCCAAGTAGCGGGAAACACCTACAATGAGCAGTTCTTC

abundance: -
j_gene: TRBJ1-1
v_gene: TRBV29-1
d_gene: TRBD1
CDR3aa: CSVGSRGLAEAFF
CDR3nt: TGCAGCGTTGGGTCCAGGGGGCTGGCTGAAGCTTTCTTT

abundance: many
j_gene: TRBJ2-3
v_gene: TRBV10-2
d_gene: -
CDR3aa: CASSELGYTDTQYF
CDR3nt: TGCGCCAGCAGTGAACTAGGGTACACAGATACGCAGTATTTT

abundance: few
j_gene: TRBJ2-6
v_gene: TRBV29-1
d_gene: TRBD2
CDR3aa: CSVVGIPGLAGQKPTGANVLTF
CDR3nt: TGCAGCGTTGTGGGTATCCCGGGACTAGCGGGCCAAAAGCCCACTGGGGCCAACGTCCTGACTTTC

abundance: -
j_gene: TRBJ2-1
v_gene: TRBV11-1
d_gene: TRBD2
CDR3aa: CASSHGLAGGLEQFF
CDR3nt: TGTGCCAGCAGCCATGGACTAGCGGGAGGGCTGGAGCAGTTCTTC

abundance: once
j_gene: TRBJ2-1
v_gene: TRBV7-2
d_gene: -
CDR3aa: CASSQRWRGVINEQFF
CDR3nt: TGTGCCAGCAGCCAGAGGTGGCGGGGAGTTATAAATGAGCAGTTCTTC

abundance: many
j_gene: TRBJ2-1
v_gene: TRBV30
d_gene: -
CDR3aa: CAGRDDYNEQFF
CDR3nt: TGTGCCGGGCGGGACGACTACAATGAGCAGTTCTTC

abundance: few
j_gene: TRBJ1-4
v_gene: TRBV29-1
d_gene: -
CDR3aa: CSAAARDHEKLFF
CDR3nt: TGCAGCGCCGCAGCGAGGGACCATGAAAAACTGTTTTTT

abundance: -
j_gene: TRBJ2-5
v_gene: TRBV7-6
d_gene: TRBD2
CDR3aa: CASSLIGFTSGIQETQYF
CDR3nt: TGTGCCAGCAGCTTAATTGGGTTTACTAGCGGGATCCAAGAGACCCAGTACTTC

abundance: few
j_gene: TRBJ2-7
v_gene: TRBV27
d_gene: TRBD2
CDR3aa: CASSITSGGHEQYF
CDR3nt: TGTGCCAGCAGTATCACTAGCGGAGGCCACGAGCAGTACTTC

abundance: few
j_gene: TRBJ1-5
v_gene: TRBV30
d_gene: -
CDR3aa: CAWRDGGNQPQHF
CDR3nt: TGTGCCTGGAGAGACGGTGGAAATCAGCCCCAGCATTTT

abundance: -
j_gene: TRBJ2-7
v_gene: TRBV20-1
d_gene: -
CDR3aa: CSAPDRRLSYEQYF
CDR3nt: TGCAGTGCTCCAGATCGCAGGCTTAGCTACGAGCAGTACTTC

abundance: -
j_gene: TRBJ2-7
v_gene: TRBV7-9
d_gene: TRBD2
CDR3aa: CASSSGSSGRAYEQYF
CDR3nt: TGTGCCAGCAGCTCCGGCTCTAGCGGGAGGGCCTACGAGCAGTACTTC

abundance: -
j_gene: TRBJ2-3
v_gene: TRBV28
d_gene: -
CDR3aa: CASSPSGRPWADTQYF
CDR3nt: TGTGCCAGCAGTCCATCGGGACGCCCCTGGGCAGATACGCAGTATTTT

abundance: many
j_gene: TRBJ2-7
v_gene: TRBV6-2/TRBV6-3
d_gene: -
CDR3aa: CASSPGGNRDEQYF
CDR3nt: TGTGCCAGCAGTCCAGGAGGTAACAGGGACGAGCAGTACTTC

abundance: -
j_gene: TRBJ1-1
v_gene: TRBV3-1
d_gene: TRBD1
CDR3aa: CASSHSDRGGTEAFF
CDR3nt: TGTGCCAGCAGCCACAGCGACAGGGGCGGCACTGAAGCTTTCTTT

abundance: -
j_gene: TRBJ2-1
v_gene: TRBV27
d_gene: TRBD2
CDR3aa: CASSFLSSGRKNEQFF
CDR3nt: TGTGCCAGCAGTTTCCTCTCTAGCGGGAGGAAGAATGAGCAGTTCTTC

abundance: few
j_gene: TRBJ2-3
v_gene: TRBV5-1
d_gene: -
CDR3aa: CASSFGAHTDTQYF
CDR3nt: TGCGCCAGCAGCTTCGGGGCCCACACAGATACGCAGTATTTT

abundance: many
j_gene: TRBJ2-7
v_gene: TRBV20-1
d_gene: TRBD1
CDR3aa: CSARARTGSSYEQYF
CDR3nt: TGCAGTGCTAGAGCAAGGACAGGGAGCTCCTACGAGCAGTACTTC

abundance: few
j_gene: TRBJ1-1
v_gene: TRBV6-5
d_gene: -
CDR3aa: CASSYFRTAMNTEAFF
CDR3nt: TGTGCCAGCAGTTACTTCAGGACAGCGATGAACACTGAAGCTTTCTTT

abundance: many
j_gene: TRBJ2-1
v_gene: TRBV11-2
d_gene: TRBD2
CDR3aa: CASSLMFSRLAGENEQFF
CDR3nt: TGTGCCAGCAGCCTGATGTTCTCTCGACTAGCGGGAGAGAATGAGCAGTTCTTC

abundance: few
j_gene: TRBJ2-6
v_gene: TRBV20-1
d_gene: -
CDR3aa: CSARLTPSGANVLTF
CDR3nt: TGCAGTGCTAGATTGACACCGTCTGGGGCCAACGTCCTGACTTTC

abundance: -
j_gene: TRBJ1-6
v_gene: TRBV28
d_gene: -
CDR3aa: CASRPTTGVNSPLHF
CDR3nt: TGTGCCAGCAGGCCGACGACAGGAGTTAATTCACCCCTCCACTTT